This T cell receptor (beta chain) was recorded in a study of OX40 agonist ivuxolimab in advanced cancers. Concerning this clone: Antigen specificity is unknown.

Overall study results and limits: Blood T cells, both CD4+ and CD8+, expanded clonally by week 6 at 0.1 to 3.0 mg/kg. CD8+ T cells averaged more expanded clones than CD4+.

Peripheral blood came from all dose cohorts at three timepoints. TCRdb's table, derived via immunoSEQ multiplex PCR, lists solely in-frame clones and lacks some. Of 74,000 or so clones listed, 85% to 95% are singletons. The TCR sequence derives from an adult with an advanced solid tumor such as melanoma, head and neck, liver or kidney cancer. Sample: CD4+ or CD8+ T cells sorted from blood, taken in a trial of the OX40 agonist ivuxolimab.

The CDR3 sequence is CACSTSYEQYF. The CDR3 DNA reads as TGTGCCTGTTCGACCTCCTACGAGCAGTACTTC. V gene TRBV25-1 combines with J gene TRBJ2-7; D gene uncertain. V was pared by 11 bases and J by 0 bases, with 8 bases between. The V gene's germline CDR1 is MGHDK and CDR2 SYGVNS. The CDR3 totals 11 residues.